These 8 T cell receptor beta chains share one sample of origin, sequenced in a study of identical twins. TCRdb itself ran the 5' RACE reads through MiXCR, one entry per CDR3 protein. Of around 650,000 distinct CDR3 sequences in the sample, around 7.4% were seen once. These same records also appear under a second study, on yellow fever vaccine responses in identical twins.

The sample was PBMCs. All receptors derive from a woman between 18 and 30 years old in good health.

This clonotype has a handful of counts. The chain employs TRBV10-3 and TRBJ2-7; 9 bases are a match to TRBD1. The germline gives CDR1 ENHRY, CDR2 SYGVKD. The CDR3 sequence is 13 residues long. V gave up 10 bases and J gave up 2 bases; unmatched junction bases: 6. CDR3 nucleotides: TGTGCCACCGCGGACAGGGGAACCTACGAGCAGTACTTC. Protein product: CATADRGTYEQYF.

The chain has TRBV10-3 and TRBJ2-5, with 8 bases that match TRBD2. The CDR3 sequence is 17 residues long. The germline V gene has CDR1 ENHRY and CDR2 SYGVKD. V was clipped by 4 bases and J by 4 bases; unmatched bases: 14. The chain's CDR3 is CAISAAGRAAGGETQYF. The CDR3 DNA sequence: TGTGCCATCAGTGCGGCCGGGAGGGCCGCTGGCGGAGAGACCCAGTACTTC.

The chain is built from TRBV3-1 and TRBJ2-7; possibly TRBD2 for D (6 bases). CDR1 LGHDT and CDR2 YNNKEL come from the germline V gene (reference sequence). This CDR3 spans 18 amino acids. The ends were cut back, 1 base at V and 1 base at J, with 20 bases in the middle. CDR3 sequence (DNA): TGTGCCAGCAGCCAAGGGACTACCTATTATTTACCTTCCTACGAGCAGTACTTC. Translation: CASSQGTTYYLPSYEQYF.

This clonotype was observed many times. The CDR3 region is CATSRALNTEAFF. CDR3 nucleotide sequence: TGTGCCACCAGCAGAGCTCTGAACACTGAAGCTTTCTTT. The chain combines TRBV15 with TRBJ1-1, with D unresolved. The CDR3 is 13 residues long. Trimming left V 1 base short and J 0 bases short, with 3 bases between. The germline CDR1 and CDR2 sequences are LNHNV and YYDKDF (reference sequence). The variable domain in full, with the rest retrieved from reference TRBV15 and TRBJ1-1, is DAMVIQNPRYQVTQFGKPVTLSCSQTLNHNVMYWYQQKSSQAPKLLFHYYDKDFNNEADTPDNFQSRRPNTSFCFLDIRSPGLGDTAMYLCATSRALNTEAFFGQGTRLTVV.

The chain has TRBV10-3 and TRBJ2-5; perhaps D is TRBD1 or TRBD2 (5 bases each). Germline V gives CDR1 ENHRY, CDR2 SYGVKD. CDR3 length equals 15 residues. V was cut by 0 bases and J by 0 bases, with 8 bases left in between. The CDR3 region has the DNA TGTGCCATCAGTGAGTCCGGGGCAAACCAAGAGACCCAGTACTTC. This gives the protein CAISESGANQETQYF.

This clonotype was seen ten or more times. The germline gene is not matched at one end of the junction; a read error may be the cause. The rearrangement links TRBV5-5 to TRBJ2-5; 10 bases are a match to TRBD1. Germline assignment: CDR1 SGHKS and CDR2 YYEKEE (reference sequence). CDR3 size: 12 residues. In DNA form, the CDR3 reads TGTGCCAGCAGCTTGGTCGCGGGACAGGGGACCTTC. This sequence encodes CASSLVAGQGTF.

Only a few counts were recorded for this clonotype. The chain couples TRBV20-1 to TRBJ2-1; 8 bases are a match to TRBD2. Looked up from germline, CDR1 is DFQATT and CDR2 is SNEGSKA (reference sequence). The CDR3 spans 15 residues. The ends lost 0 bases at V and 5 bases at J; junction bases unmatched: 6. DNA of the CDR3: TGCAGTGCTAGAGATAGACCGGGGGGGAACAATGAGCAGTTCTTC. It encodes CSARDRPGGNNEQFF.

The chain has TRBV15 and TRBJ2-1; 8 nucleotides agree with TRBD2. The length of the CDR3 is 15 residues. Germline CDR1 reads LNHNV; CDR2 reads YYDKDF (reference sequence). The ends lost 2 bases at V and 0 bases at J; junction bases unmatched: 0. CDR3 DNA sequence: TGTGCCACCAGCAGAAGCGGGAGCTCCTACAATGAGCAGTTCTTC. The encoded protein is CATSRSGSSYNEQFF.